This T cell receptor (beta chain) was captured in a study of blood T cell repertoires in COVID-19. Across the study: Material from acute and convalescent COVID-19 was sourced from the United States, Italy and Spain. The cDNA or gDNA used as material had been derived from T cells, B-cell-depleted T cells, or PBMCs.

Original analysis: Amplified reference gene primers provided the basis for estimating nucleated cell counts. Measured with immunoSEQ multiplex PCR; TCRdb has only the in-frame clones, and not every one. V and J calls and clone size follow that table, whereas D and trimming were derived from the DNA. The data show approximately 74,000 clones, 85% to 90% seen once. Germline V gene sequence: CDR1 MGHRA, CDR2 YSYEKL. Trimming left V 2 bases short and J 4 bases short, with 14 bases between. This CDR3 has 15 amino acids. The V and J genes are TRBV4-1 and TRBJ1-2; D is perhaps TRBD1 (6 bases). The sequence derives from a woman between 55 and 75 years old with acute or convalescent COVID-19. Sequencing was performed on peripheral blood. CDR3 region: CASSQPTGPAYGYTF. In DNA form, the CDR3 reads TGCGCCAGCAGCCAACCAACAGGGCCGGCCTATGGCTACACCTTC.